This T cell receptor (beta chain) was sequenced for a study of post-analysis software for immune sequencing data. Study summary: Disease courses included relapsing-remitting, secondary progressive and progressive-relapsing multiple sclerosis.

CDR3 length equals 13 residues. CDR1 is SGHTA and CDR2 is FQGTGA in the germline V gene. V was clipped by 8 bases and J by 5 bases, with 15 bases between them. In the case of this clonotype: Its matching antigen is unknown.

The TCR beta cDNA libraries carried unique molecular identifiers. Around 460,000 cDNA molecules came from about 1 to 10 million T cells. TCRdb fed the PCR reads into MiXCR, producing one record per CDR3 protein. The sample has 800,000 to 950,000 distinct CDR3 sequences, around 50% seen once. The study, taken as a whole, reports: A significant reduction in normalized Chao1 diversity was observed in multiple sclerosis patients versus controls. TRBV5-6, TRBV5-1 and TRBV20-1 were among about 5 TRBV segments more frequent in patients than controls. F-measure co-clustering was strong for batch-matched samples.

The chain joins TRBV7-3 to TRBJ2-5; tentatively, D is TRBD2 (6 bases). The TCR originated in a girl aged 5 to 17 with multiple sclerosis. Source material: blood. This CDR3 is CASGDGRTETQYF. The CDR3 region has the DNA TGTGCCAGCGGGGACGGGAGAACGGAGACCCAGTACTTC. Drawing the rest from reference TRBV7-3 and TRBJ2-5, the complete variable domain is GAGVSQTPSNKVTEKGKYVELRCDPISGHTALYWYRQSLGQGPEFLIYFQGTGAADDSGLPNDRFFAVRPEGSVSTLKIQRTERGDSAVYLCASGDGRTETQYFGPGTRLLVL.